These T cell receptor beta chains were read from a single sample in a study of T cell responses to AZD1222 COVID-19 vaccine. Sequenced by immunoSEQ multiplex PCR; TCRdb stores in-frame clones only, minus some. The table lists 130,000 or so clones, roughly nine tenths of them singletons. Sequenced here: peripheral blood, sampled 28 days after the second AZD1222 dose. The receptors come from an adult who received the AZD1222 COVID-19 vaccine. Each CDR3 is given without its conserved first and last residue. The order of the fields is J gene, D gene, V gene, CDR3 protein. D genes are given only for firm matches.

TRBJ2-7 NA TRBV19 ASSMGAGSGYEQY
TRBJ2-3 TRBD2 TRBV7-9 ASSSSAGTSGPDTQY
TRBJ2-4 NA TRBV5-1 ASSLNDGLAKNIQY
TRBJ1-1 NA TRBV25-1 ASSEQGLNTEAF
TRBJ2-5 NA TRBV18 ASSPPGWETQY
TRBJ1-2 TRBD1 TRBV7-8 ASSPRPLTGGADYGYT
TRBJ2-7 TRBD1 TRBV12-5 ASGAGQGSSEQY
TRBJ1-5 TRBD1 TRBV19 ASSGSTGLIGNQPQH
TRBJ1-2 NA TRBV28 ASRSGTNYGYT
TRBJ2-2 TRBD2 TRBV7-6 ASSLVAGETGELF
TRBJ1-5 NA TRBV12-5 ASGFGGGNQPQH
TRBJ1-4 NA TRBV19 ASSPDRGTNEKLF
TRBJ2-5 TRBD2 TRBV5-1 ASSSGLASGETQY
TRBJ1-1 NA TRBV27 ASSTPTGTEAF
TRBJ2-2 TRBD2 TRBV6-6 ASSRLAGPNTGELF
TRBJ2-1 NA TRBV27 ASSPLYNEQF
TRBJ2-5 NA TRBV27 ASSLSLESTGTQY
TRBJ1-6 NA TRBV4-3 ASSQDRSPLH
TRBJ1-2 NA TRBV7-2 ASSFGTGYT
TRBJ2-7 TRBD1 TRBV5-1 ASSLGTGSHEQY
TRBJ2-4 NA TRBV7-2 ASSFPSFIQY
TRBJ2-1 NA TRBV19 ASSSRDNEQF
TRBJ2-5 NA TRBV29-1 SVGGRQGGGPETQY
TRBJ1-2 TRBD1 TRBV7-9 ASSHEGAYGYT
TRBJ1-1 NA TRBV19 ASTNGLRTEAF
TRBJ1-6 TRBD1 TRBV5-1 ASSVDREDSPLH
TRBJ2-1 TRBD1 TRBV29-1 SVESDRGSSYNEQF
TRBJ1-4 NA TRBV7-9 ASSLVQGPGEKLF
TRBJ1-1 TRBD1 TRBV28 ASSRGRVTEAF
TRBJ2-5 NA TRBV11-2 ASSLGAGVSAQY
TRBJ2-1 NA TRBV6-1 ASSVRSRVLGARVNEQF
TRBJ1-6 NA TRBV2 ASIRGINSPLH